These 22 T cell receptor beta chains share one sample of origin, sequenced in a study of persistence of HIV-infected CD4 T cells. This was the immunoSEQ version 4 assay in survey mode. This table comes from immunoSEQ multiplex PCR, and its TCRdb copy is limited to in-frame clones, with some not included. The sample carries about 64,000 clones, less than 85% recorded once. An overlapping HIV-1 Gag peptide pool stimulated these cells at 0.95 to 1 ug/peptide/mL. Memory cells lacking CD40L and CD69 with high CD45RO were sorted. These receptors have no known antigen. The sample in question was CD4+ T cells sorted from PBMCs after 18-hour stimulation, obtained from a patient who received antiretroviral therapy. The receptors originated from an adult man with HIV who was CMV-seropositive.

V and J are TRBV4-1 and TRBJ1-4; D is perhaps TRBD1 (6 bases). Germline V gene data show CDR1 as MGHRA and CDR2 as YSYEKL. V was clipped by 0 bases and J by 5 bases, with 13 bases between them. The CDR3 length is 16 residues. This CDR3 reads CASSQDRRGANEKLFF. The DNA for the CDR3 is TGCGCCAGCAGCCAAGATCGAAGGGGGGCGAATGAAAAACTGTTTTTT.

CDR3 residues: CASSRTGQGSNTGELFF. The DNA of the CDR3 is TGCGCCAGCAGTCGGACAGGCCAAGGGAGTAACACCGGGGAGCTGTTTTTT. The chain joins TRBV5-1 to TRBJ2-2; 7 bases map to TRBD1. Germline-derived CDR1 and CDR2 are SGHRS and YFSETQ. The CDR3 totals 17 residues. Trimming cost V 5 bases and J 2 bases; bases outside gene matches: 12. The whole variable domain, filled in from reference TRBV5-1 and TRBJ2-2, reads KAGVTQTPRYLIKTRGQQVTLSCSPISGHRSVSWYQQTPGQGLQFLFEYFSETQRNKGNFPGRFSGRQFSNSRSEMNVSTLELGDSALYLCASSRTGQGSNTGELFFGEGSRLTVL.

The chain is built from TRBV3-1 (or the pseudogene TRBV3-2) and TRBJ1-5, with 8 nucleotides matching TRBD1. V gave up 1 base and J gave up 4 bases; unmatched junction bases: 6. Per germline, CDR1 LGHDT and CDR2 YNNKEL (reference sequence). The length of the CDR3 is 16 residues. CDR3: CASSQGSGTGNQPQHF. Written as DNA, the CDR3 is TGTGCCAGCAGCCAAGGGTCCGGGACAGGAAATCAGCCCCAGCATTTT.

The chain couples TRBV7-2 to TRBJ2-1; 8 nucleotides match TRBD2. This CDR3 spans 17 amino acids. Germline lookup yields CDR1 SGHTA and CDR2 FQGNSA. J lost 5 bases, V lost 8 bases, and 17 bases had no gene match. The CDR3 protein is CASHFSSGGPYDNEQFF. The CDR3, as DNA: TGTGCCAGCCACTTTTCGTCGGGGGGGCCCTATGACAATGAGCAGTTCTTC.

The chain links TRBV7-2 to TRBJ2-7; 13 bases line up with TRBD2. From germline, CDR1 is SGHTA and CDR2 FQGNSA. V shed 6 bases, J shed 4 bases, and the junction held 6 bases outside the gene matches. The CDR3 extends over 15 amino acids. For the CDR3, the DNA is TGTGCCAGCAGGGGAGGACTAGCGGGGGTTTACGAGCAGTACTTC. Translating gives CASRGGLAGVYEQYF.

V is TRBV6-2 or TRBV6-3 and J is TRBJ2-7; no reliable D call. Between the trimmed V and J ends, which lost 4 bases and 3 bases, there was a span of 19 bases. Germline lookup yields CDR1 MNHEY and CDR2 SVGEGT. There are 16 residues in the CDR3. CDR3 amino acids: CASSSRAPPSIYEQYF. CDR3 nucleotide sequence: TGTGCCAGCAGTTCAAGGGCGCCACCGTCGATCTACGAGCAGTACTTC.

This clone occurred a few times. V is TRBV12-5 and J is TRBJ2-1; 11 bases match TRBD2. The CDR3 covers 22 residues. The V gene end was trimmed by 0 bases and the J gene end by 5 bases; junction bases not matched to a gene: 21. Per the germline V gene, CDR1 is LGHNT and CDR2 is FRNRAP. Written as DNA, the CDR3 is TGTGCTAGTGGTTTGGTACTAGCGGGGGTCTCCTTTTTTGACCTCTCTAACAATGAGCAGTTCTTC. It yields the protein CASGLVLAGVSFFDLSNNEQFF.

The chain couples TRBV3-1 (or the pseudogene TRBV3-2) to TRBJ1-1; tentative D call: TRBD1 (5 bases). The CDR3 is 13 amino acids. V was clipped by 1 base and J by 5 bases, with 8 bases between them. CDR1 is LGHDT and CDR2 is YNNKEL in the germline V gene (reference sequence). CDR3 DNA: TGTGCCAGCAGCCAAGGGAAGGGGACTGAAGCTTTCTTT. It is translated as CASSQGKGTEAFF.

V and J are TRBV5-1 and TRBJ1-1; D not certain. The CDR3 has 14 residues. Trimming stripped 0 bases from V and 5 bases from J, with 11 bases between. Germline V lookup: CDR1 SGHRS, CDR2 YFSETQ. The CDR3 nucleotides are TGCGCCAGCAGCTTGGAAGGGTCTGAGACTGAAGCTTTCTTT. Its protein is CASSLEGSETEAFF.

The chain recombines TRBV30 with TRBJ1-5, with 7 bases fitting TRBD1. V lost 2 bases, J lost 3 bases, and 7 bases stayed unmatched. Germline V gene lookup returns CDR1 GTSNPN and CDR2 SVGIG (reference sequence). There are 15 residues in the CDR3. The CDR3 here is CAWSRPGQFNQPQHF. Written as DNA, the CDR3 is TGTGCCTGGAGTAGACCGGGACAGTTCAATCAGCCCCAGCATTTT.

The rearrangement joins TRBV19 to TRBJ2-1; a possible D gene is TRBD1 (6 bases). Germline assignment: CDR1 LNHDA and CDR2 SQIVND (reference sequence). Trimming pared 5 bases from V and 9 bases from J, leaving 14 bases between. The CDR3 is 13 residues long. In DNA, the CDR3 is TGTGCCAGTAGTTCCACAGGGTATGGTGAGCAGTTCTTC. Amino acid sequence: CASSSTGYGEQFF.

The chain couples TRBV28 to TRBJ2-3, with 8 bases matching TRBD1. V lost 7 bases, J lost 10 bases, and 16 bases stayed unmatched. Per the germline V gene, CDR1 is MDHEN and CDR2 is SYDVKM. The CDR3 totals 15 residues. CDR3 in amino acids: CASNLRDRPLIPQYF. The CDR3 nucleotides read TGTGCCAGCAACCTCCGGGACAGGCCGTTAATCCCGCAGTATTTT.

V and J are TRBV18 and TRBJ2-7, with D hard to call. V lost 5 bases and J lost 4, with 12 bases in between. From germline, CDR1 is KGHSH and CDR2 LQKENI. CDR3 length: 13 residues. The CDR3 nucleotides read TGTGCCAGCTCATCCGGACGGACGTACGAGCAGTACTTC. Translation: CASSSGRTYEQYF.

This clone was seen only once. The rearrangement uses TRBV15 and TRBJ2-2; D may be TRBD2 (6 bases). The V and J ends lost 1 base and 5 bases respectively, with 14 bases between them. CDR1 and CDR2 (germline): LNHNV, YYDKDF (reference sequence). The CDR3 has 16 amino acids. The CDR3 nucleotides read TGTGCCACCAGCAGAGGTGGGACTCTCGGGACCGGGGAGCTGTTTTTT. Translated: CATSRGGTLGTGELFF.

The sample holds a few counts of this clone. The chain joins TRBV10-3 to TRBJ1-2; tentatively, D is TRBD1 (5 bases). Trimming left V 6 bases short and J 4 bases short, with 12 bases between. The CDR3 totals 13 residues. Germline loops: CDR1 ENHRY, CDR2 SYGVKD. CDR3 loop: CAIRGIQVYGYTF. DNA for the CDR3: TGTGCCATCAGAGGCATACAGGTCTATGGCTACACCTTC.

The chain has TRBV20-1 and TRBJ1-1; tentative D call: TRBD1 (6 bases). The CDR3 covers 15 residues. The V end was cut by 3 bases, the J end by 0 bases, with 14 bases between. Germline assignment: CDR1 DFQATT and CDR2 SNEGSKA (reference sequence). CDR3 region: CSASKGGRMNTEAFF. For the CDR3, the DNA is TGCAGTGCTAGTAAGGGGGGGCGGATGAACACTGAAGCTTTCTTT.

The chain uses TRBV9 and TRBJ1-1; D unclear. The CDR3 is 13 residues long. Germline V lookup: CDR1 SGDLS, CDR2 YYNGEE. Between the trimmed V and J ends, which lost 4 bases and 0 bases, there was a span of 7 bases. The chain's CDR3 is CASSSGMNTEAFF. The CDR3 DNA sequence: TGTGCCAGCAGCTCTGGGATGAACACTGAAGCTTTCTTT.

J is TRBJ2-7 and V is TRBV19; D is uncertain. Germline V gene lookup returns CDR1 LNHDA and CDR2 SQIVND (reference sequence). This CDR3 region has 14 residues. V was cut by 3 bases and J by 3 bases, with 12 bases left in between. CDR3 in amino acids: CASSMNLDGYEQYF. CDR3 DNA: TGTGCCAGTAGTATGAATTTGGACGGCTACGAGCAGTACTTC. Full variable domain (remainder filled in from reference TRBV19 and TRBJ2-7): DGGITQSPKYLFRKEGQNVTLSCEQNLNHDAMYWYRQDPGQGLRLIYYSQIVNDFQKGDIAEGYSVSREKKESFPLTVTSAQKNPTAFYLCASSMNLDGYEQYFGPGTRLTVT.

The CDR3 is CASSLLSYGTQYF. The CDR3 coding sequence is TGTGCCAGCAGCCTTCTCTCCTACGGGACTCAGTACTTC. The chain carries TRBV14 and TRBJ2-7; tentatively, D is TRBD2 (6 bases). CDR1 is SGHDN, CDR2 FVKESK, per germline. Deletions cut 4 bases from V and 10 bases from J, with 17 bases between. This CDR3 spans 13 amino acids.

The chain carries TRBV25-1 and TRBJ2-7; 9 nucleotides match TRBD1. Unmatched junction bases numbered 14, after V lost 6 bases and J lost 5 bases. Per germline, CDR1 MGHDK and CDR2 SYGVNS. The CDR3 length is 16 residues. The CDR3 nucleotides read TGTGCCAGCAGCCCCTATTCGGGACAGGGCCGGGACGAGCAGTACTTC. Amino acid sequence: CASSPYSGQGRDEQYF.

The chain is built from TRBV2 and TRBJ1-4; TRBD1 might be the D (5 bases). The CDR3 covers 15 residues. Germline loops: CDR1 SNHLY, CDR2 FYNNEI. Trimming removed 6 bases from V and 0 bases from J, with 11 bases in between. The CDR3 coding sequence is TGTGCCAGCAGATGGTCACAGGCAACTAATGAAAAACTGTTTTTT. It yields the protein CASRWSQATNEKLFF.

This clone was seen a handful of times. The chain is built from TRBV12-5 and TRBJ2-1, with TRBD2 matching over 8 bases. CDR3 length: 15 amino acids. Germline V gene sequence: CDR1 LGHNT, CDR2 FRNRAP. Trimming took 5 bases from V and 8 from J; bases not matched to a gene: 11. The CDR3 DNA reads TGTGCTAGTGGTCTTAGCGGGGCACGGGGAGATGAGCAGTTCTTC. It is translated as CASGLSGARGDEQFF. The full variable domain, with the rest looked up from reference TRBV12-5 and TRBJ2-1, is DARVTQTPRHKVTEMGQEVTMRCQPILGHNTVFWYRQTMMQGLELLAYFRNRAPLDDSGMPKDRFSAEMPDATLATLKIQPSEPRDSAVYFCASGLSGARGDEQFFGPGTRLTVL.